Listed below are T cell receptor beta chains from one sample, sequenced in a study of radiotherapy plus CTLA-4 blockade in lung cancer. Repertoires were generated with immunoSEQ multiplex PCR, while TCRdb's copy carries only in-frame clones and drops some. This table holds 80,000 or so clones, about 79% found once. This sample comprised peripheral blood, obtained from a patient treated with radiotherapy plus ipilimumab. The source of these receptors is a human donor with non-small cell lung cancer whose response to radiotherapy plus ipilimumab could not be evaluated. Some clones in this sample may be carry-over from other donors' samples. The CDR3 runs from the conserved cysteine through the conserved F or W. A D gene is named only where the DNA matches it firmly. Rows give clone size only sometimes, using once, few, many, or a class for an expanded clone.

V	J	D	size	CDR3	DNA
TRBV19	TRBJ1-6	.	many	CASSMPPRSSYNSPLHF	TGTGCCAGTAGTATGCCCCCCCGGAGCTCCTATAATTCACCCCTCCACTTT
TRBV20-1	TRBJ1-1	TRBD1	.	CSAPMTGEAFF	TGCAGTGCTCCGATGACAGGGGAAGCTTTCTTT
TRBV11-2	TRBJ1-1	TRBD1	.	CASSPDRDTEAFF	TGTGCCAGCAGCCCTGACAGGGACACTGAAGCTTTCTTT
TRBV5-5	TRBJ2-7	TRBD2	.	CASSWTGGHAEQYF	TGTGCCAGCAGCTGGACGGGGGGGCACGCCGAGCAGTACTTC
TRBV9	TRBJ1-1	.	.	CASSVLGEVNTEAFF	TGTGCCAGCAGCGTATTGGGGGAGGTGAACACTGAAGCTTTCTTT
TRBV2	TRBJ1-1	TRBD1	.	CASSTTPDRGYTEAFF	TGTGCCAGCAGTACTACCCCGGACAGGGGCTACACTGAAGCTTTCTTT
TRBV29-1	TRBJ2-3	.	.	CSARTVLSDTDTQYF	TGCAGCGCCCGGACAGTCCTGTCGGACACAGATACGCAGTATTTT
TRBV21-1	TRBJ1-1	.	few	CATLGGTEAFF	TGTGCCACCTTAGGGGGTACTGAAGCTTTCTTT
TRBV9	TRBJ1-2	.	.	CASSRSAAPDYGYTF	TGTGCCAGCAGCCGGTCAGCGGCGCCCGACTATGGCTACACCTTC
TRBV6-5	TRBJ2-7	.	.	CASSGTPGVDEQYF	TGTGCCAGCAGCGGGACACCCGGGGTAGACGAGCAGTACTTC
TRBV7-2	TRBJ1-5	.	.	CASSPGQYSNQPQHF	TGTGCCAGCAGCCCCGGACAGTATAGCAATCAGCCCCAGCATTTT
TRBV6-5	TRBJ2-7	TRBD2	.	CASSRDSSGGGEQYF	TGTGCCAGCAGCCGCGATAGTAGCGGGGGCGGCGAGCAGTACTTC
TRBV5-8	TRBJ2-7	.	few	CASSSRGDPAHEQYF	TGTGCCAGCAGCTCCAGGGGGGATCCTGCCCACGAGCAGTACTTC
TRBV7-9	TRBJ2-3	TRBD1	few	CASSLGGTGGRDTQYF	TGTGCCAGCAGCTTAGGGGGGACAGGGGGTAGGGATACGCAGTATTTT
TRBV4-1	TRBJ2-1	TRBD1	.	CASSPHDRGRSEQFF	TGCGCCAGCAGCCCCCACGACAGGGGGCGCAGTGAGCAGTTCTTC
TRBV9	TRBJ2-7	.	few	CASSVVGLSDEQYF	TGTGCCAGCAGCGTAGTCGGTCTAAGCGACGAGCAGTACTTC
TRBV29-1	TRBJ2-7	TRBD1	.	CSGGQGYEQYF	TGCAGCGGTGGACAGGGCTACGAGCAGTACTTC
TRBV6-1	TRBJ1-3	.	.	CASRDFSLGNTIYF	TGTGCCAGCCGGGACTTCTCACTTGGAAACACCATATATTTT
TRBV6-6	TRBJ1-1	TRBD1	.	CASSYRQGERAEAFF	TGTGCCAGCAGTTATCGGCAGGGGGAGAGGGCTGAAGCTTTCTTT
TRBV18	TRBJ1-3	.	few	CASSPQVGGNTIYF	TGTGCCAGCTCACCACAGGTCGGAGGCAACACCATATATTTT
TRBV25-1	TRBJ2-1	.	few	CASSALEPSSYNEQFF	TGTGCCAGCAGTGCCCTTGAACCGAGCTCCTACAATGAGCAGTTCTTC
TRBV5-1	TRBJ2-7	.	.	CASSFSHTGASYEQYF	TGCGCCAGCAGCTTTTCCCATACGGGAGCCTCCTACGAGCAGTACTTC
TRBV2	TRBJ2-1	.	.	CASYAGFYNEQFF	TGTGCCAGCTATGCGGGGTTCTACAATGAGCAGTTCTTC
TRBV27	TRBJ2-3	TRBD2	.	CASSFGGGSTDTQYF	TGTGCCAGCAGTTTTGGCGGGGGGTCCACAGATACGCAGTATTTT
TRBV5-5	TRBJ2-3	TRBD2	.	CASSLGLGGTDTQYF	TGTGCCAGCAGCCTGGGACTAGGAGGCACAGATACGCAGTATTTT
TRBV5-5	TRBJ2-7	.	few	CASSLVDSLSYEQYF	TGTGCCAGCAGCTTGGTTGACAGCTTGTCCTACGAGCAGTACTTC
TRBV5-4	TRBJ1-2	.	once	CASSSSGASYGYTF	TGTGCCAGCAGCTCGTCAGGGGCGTCCTATGGCTACACCTTC